The rows below give T cell receptor beta chains drawn from one sample of a study of early T cells in non-severe SARS-CoV-2 infection. TCRdb redid the calling of the 5' RACE reads with MiXCR, one entry per CDR3 protein. The sample holds 69,000 or so distinct CDR3 sequences; 4% to 6% are singletons and the top ten take roughly 3.6%. Sequenced here: whole blood, sampled at baseline. All receptors come from an adult who was a healthcare worker with PCR-confirmed SARS-CoV-2 infection or an uninfected control (not recorded which). The donor label of this sample is uncertain. Both conserved end residues are trimmed from each CDR3.

cdr3_aa: ATSENGNTEAF
j_call: TRBJ1-1
v_call: TRBV24-1

cdr3_aa: AISEWALAGGRRSYEQY
j_call: TRBJ2-7
v_call: TRBV10-3

cdr3_aa: SASIPILAASYEQY
j_call: TRBJ2-7
v_call: TRBV20-1

cdr3_aa: ASSTHQAGVTQY
j_call: TRBJ2-5
v_call: TRBV19

cdr3_aa: ASSDSYEQY
j_call: TRBJ2-7
v_call: TRBV10-2

cdr3_aa: ASSLETGGFTEAF
j_call: TRBJ1-1
v_call: TRBV7-6

cdr3_aa: ASSYRVGVYEQY
j_call: TRBJ2-7
v_call: TRBV6-5

cdr3_aa: ASSSPGTEGTRGSGNTIY
j_call: TRBJ1-3
v_call: TRBV7-6

cdr3_aa: ASSFFLAQGVGEQF
j_call: TRBJ2-1
v_call: TRBV11-2

cdr3_aa: ASSNTGGARDEQY
j_call: TRBJ2-7
v_call: TRBV5-1

cdr3_aa: ASSLDRGEGEQY
j_call: TRBJ2-7
v_call: TRBV5-4

cdr3_aa: ASSVQIGSTDTQY
j_call: TRBJ2-3
v_call: TRBV9

cdr3_aa: ASSPGDNQPQH
j_call: TRBJ1-5
v_call: TRBV18

cdr3_aa: ASSYGTVAYEQY
j_call: TRBJ2-7
v_call: TRBV6-2/TRBV6-3

cdr3_aa: ASSMSRSNYGYT
j_call: TRBJ1-2
v_call: TRBV9

cdr3_aa: SARPGGNTGELF
j_call: TRBJ2-2
v_call: TRBV20-1

cdr3_aa: ASSEGDSYNSPLH
j_call: TRBJ1-6
v_call: TRBV25-1

cdr3_aa: ASSRTGLLTDTQY
j_call: TRBJ2-3
v_call: TRBV6-4

cdr3_aa: ASSPGQWEGNIQY
j_call: TRBJ2-4
v_call: TRBV18

cdr3_aa: ASREYRDRATDTQY
j_call: TRBJ2-3
v_call: TRBV2

cdr3_aa: ASSQGSLGQVIAREQF
j_call: TRBJ2-1
v_call: TRBV4-1

cdr3_aa: ASSYRQDRGSGNTIY
j_call: TRBJ1-3
v_call: TRBV6-5